These 8 T cell receptor beta chains were sequenced from one sample in a study of blood T cells in healthy people across ages. With a J-beta primer mix and a sample-barcoded 5' primer, a second PCR ran about 7 to 12 cycles. TCRdb re-derived calls from the 5' RACE reads in MiXCR, one entry per CDR3 protein. The repertoire has 1.8 million or so distinct CDR3 sequences, about two fifths of them found once; the top ten carry under 25%. Sequencing used blood. All receptors derive from a human donor in good health.

This clonotype came up a few times. The junction and the germline gene differ at one end; a read error may be behind it. The chain uses TRBV7-3 and TRBJ1-2; no clear D. The CDR3 has 14 residues. CDR1 SGHTA and CDR2 FQGTGA come from the germline V gene. The CDR3 spells CASGLNPVNYGYTF. The CDR3 region has the DNA TGTGCCAGCGGCTTAAACCCAGTCAACTATGGCTACACCTTC.

The sample holds one count of this clonotype. The V gene is TRBV10-3, the J gene TRBJ2-3; D gene ambiguous. The CDR3 has 15 amino acids. Germline V CDR1 and CDR2: ENHRY, SYGVKD. V was pared by 6 bases and J by 4 bases, with 17 bases between. The CDR3 DNA sequence: TGTGCCATCAGACAAGACCCAGCTATACCAGATACGCAGTATTTT. Translation gives CAIRQDPAIPDTQYF.

This chain's CDR3 is CSARWAQYWDTQYF. The CDR3, as DNA: TGCAGTGCTAGGTGGGCTCAGTACTGGGATACGCAGTATTTT. The chain recombines TRBV20-1 with TRBJ2-3, with D hard to call. Germline CDR1 is DFQATT and CDR2 is SNEGSKA (reference sequence). The length of the CDR3 is 14 residues. Trimming shortened V by 3 bases and J by 6 bases, and 16 bases separated the two germline ends.

This clonotype was counted between two and nine times. The genes are TRBV11-2 and TRBJ2-1; D is possibly TRBD2 (7 bases). Trimming stripped 1 base from V and 14 bases from J, with 21 bases between. From germline, CDR1 is SGHAT and CDR2 FQNNGV. The CDR3 length is 15 residues. DNA of the CDR3: TGTGCCAGCAGCTTAGTACTGGGGGGGCCTCCTTCGGAGTTCTTC. Protein sequence: CASSLVLGGPPSEFF.

This clonotype was detected a few times. Sequence at one end of the junction differs from germline and may be a read error. The chain has TRBV4-1 and TRBJ2-3, with 8 bases identical to TRBD1. CDR1 is MGHRA and CDR2 is YSYEKL in the germline V gene. The CDR3 spans 15 residues. This chain's CDR3 is CAGSHHGQGSDTQYF. The CDR3, as DNA: TGCGCCGGCAGCCACCACGGACAGGGATCAGATACGCAGTATTTT.

The chain combines TRBV28 with TRBJ1-1; 8 positions match TRBD1. CDR1 is MDHEN and CDR2 is SYDVKM in the germline V gene. The CDR3 runs to 15 residues. Trimming at V came to 7 bases and at J to 7 bases, leaving 14 bases not matched to a gene. This CDR3 is CASKSPLGTGGEAFF. CDR3 in DNA: TGTGCCAGCAAATCGCCCCTAGGGACAGGAGGTGAAGCTTTCTTT.

This clonotype came up many times. The V call is TRBV7-2, the J call TRBJ2-3, with D maybe TRBD2 (6 bases). The germline V gene has CDR1 SGHTA and CDR2 FQGNSA. CDR3 length equals 14 residues. V lost 5 bases and J 7 bases, leaving 16 bases between the germline ends. This CDR3 is CASSLSISGNTQYF. The CDR3 bases are TGTGCCAGCAGCCTCTCGATTAGCGGAAATACGCAGTATTTT.

There are a few counts of this clonotype. This sequence joins TRBV27 and TRBJ2-1; D possibly uses TRBD1 or TRBD2 (5 bases each). CDR1 MNHEY and CDR2 SMNVEV come from the germline V gene (reference sequence). Trimming cost V 5 bases and J 3 bases, with 23 bases left between them. The CDR3 has 18 amino acids. Written as DNA, the CDR3 is TGTGCCAGCAGTACACAACGGGGCTACCCACGGGGCTACAATGAGCAGTTCTTC. This translates into CASSTQRGYPRGYNEQFF.